This T cell receptor beta chain was documented in a study of blood T cells in healthy people across ages (dated by TCRdb to between 2014 and 2017). Notes on the research overall: Template switching captured roughly one uniquely barcoded TCR beta cDNA molecule per two T cells in model experiments. To track age-related changes in TCR beta repertoire diversity, the study relied on deep sequencing normalized with unique cDNA molecular identifiers. The donors were divided into four age groups: young (average around 16 years), middle-aged (about 39), aged (about 62) and long-lived (roughly 82). Donors of different ages were randomly distributed across sequencing lanes to avoid experimental bias. For two donors (one aged 18 to 29 and one aged 80 or older), the study analyzed two additional independent replicas of 1 million unique cDNA reads from the same blood draw.

Results the study describes overall, beyond this receptor: Bulk unsorted PBMC profiling prevented conclusive comparison of naive and antigen-experienced compartments. As age increased, observed TCR beta diversity per million T cells dropped in a roughly linear way, and a significant reduction was already evident by age about 40. There was a strong correlation between observed TCR beta diversity and the percentage of naive T cells measured by flow cytometry. Because donor CMV infection status was unknown, age-related changes in expanded clonotypes were potentially confounded. Estimates of total diversity based on one million sequenced T cells were considered lower bounds and underestimates. The long-lived group showed more naive CD4+ T cells, fewer expanded clones and increased TCR diversity than the aged group, suggesting age selection.

Donors were a few dozen systemically healthy Caucasian individuals from Russia aged roughly 6 to 100 years. Around 10 milliliters of peripheral blood were collected from each donor into EDTA-treated Vacutainer tubes. Ficoll-Paque density-gradient centrifugation was used to isolate PBMCs, with at least 6 million per sample. Total RNA was extracted from PBMCs with Trizol reagent, with at least 5 micrograms obtained per sample. Naive CD45RAhigh/CD27high T cell percentages were measured by flow cytometry on a PBMC aliquot from every donor. This clonotype was observed a few times. Its antigen is unknown. Base qualities are missing; no much larger clone stands one base away. Between the V and J ends, shortened by 5 bases and 9 bases respectively, the junction contains 8 bases. The CDR3 covers 11 residues, taking in both the cysteine and the phenylalanine. CDR3 DNA only is kept here, 33 bases in frame from base 1. The germline V gene gives CDR1 as MGHRA and CDR2 as YSYEKL.

The library came from 5' RACE. TCRdb names Illumina HiSeq 2500 as the instrument used. The second PCR ran for roughly 7 to 11 cycles and used a J-beta primer mix along with a sample-barcoded 5' primer. A unique molecular identifier was introduced onto each TCR beta cDNA molecule by a template-switch 5' adaptor carrying 12 random nucleotides. Each sample yielded at least 2.5 million CDR3-containing paired-end reads. All of the RNA was converted into first-strand cDNA using the Mint cDNA synthesis kit, with a TRBC-specific oligonucleotide serving as the primer. Following uracil-DNA glycosylase treatment, all cDNA underwent a first 18-cycle PCR with the universal primers M1SS and BC2_uni_R. The source study handled its data this way. Each sample was normalized by randomly selecting 1 million high-quality reads, each carrying a distinct molecular identifier. Instead of being binned into consensus sequences, reads with shared molecular identifiers were discarded. CDR3 identification, clonotype clustering and error correction used MiTCR with a Q25 quality threshold and the strictest error-elimination algorithm. Lower-bound total TCR beta diversity was estimated with a nonparametric unseen species model using Euler transformation. TCRdb reprocessing: public reads trimmed at Q25 with fastp, clones called with MiXCR, in-frame beta chains kept. Here each entry gathers all rows of one CDR3 protein and keeps the most common genes and DNA. The V and J calls come from TCRdb's annotation, not from the publication. The sample table shows 650,000 to 950,000 distinct CDR3 sequences, and roughly 44% are seen once. Of the sample, roughly a fifth is held by the ten largest clones.

This clonotype originated in a man in his 60s in good health. The sequence is built from TRBV4-1 and TRBJ2-1, with the D gene not clear enough to name. Input material: blood. The CDR3 region has the sequence CASSSPSEQFF. The base sequence is TGCGCCAGCAGCTCGCCGAGTGAGCAGTTCTTC.